One and the same sample provided the 4 T cell receptor beta chains below, sequenced in a study of cytomegalovirus exposure and HLA in healthy donors. 13 Jbeta primers and 60 Vbeta primers were used for the PCR. Measured with immunoSEQ multiplex PCR; TCRdb has only the in-frame clones, and not every one. The data contain under 150,000 clones, about three quarters of them singletons. Input material: PBMCs. These receptors were collected from a female donor in good health and CMV-seropositive.

This clone has only one observation. This rearrangement joins TRBV4-1 to TRBJ2-7, with a possible D match to TRBD2 (5 bases). CDR3 size: 14 residues. The germline V gene has CDR1 MGHRA and CDR2 YSYEKL. V was pared by 6 bases and J by 2 bases, with 14 bases between. The CDR3 nucleotides read TGCGCCAGCAGACCCCGGACTGGAACCTACGAGCAGTACTTC. Translated, it gives CASRPRTGTYEQYF.

This chain connects TRBV18 to TRBJ1-6; 7 nucleotides match TRBD1. After removal of 8 bases from V and 7 bases from J, the junction contained 8 bases not matched to a gene. The CDR3 runs to 14 residues. Germline V CDR1 and CDR2: KGHSH, LQKENI. CDR3: CASQTGVGNSPLHF. The CDR3 DNA sequence: TGTGCCAGCCAAACAGGGGTGGGAAATTCACCCCTCCACTTT.

The chain has TRBV6-6 and TRBJ2-5; 13 bases agree with TRBD2. V lost 5 bases, J lost 5 bases, and 8 bases stayed unmatched. In germline, CDR1 is MNHNY, CDR2 SVGAGI (reference sequence). This CDR3 has 16 residues. The CDR3 loop reads CASSRTSGSLQETQYF. In nucleotides, the CDR3 is TGTGCCAGCAGTAGGACTAGCGGGAGCCTACAGGAGACCCAGTACTTC.

This clone came up a few times. The V gene is TRBV29-1, the J gene TRBJ2-5; 7 bases agree with TRBD1. The end of the DNA aligns better with TRBJ2-7, so the J call may be wrong. The CDR3 sequence is 12 residues long. CDR1 and CDR2 from the germline V gene are SQVTM and ANQGSEA. The CDR3 region is CSVETGFLEQYF. As DNA, the CDR3 is TGCAGCGTCGAGACAGGGTTCCTCGAGCAGTACTTC.